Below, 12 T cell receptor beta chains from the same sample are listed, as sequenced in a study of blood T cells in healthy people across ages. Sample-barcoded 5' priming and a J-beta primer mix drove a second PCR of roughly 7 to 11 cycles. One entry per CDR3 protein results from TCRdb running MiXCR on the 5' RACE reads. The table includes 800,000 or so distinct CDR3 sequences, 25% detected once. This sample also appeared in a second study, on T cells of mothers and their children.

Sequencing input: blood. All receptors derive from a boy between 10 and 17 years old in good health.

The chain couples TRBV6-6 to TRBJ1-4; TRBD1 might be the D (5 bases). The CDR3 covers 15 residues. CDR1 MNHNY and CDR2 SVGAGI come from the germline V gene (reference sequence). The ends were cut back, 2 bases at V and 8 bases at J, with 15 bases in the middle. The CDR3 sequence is CASSYDLGPREKLFF. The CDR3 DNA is TGTGCCAGCAGTTACGATTTGGGACCTCGAGAAAAACTGTTTTTT.

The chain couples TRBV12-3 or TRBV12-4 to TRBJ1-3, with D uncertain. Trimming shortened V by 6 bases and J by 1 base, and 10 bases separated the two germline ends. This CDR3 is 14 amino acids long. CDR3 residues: CASRPAGSGNTIYF. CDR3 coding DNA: TGTGCCAGCAGACCGGCGGGATCTGGAAACACCATATATTTT.

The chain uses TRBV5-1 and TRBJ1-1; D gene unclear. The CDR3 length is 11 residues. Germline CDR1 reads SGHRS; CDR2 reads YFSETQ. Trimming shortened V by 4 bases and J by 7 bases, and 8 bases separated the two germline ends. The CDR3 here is CASSLADEAFF. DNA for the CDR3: TGCGCCAGCAGCCTAGCTGATGAAGCTTTCTTT.

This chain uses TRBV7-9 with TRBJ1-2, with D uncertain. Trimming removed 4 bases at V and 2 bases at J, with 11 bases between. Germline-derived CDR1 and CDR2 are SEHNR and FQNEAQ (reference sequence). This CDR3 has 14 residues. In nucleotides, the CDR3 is TGTGCCAGCAGCTCCGGAGCGAAAAACTATGGCTACACCTTC. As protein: CASSSGAKNYGYTF.

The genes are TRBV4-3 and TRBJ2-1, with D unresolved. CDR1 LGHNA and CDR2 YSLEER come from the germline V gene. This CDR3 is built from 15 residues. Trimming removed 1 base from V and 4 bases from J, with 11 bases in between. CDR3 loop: CASSQVVSPYNEQFF. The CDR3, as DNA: TGCGCCAGCAGCCAAGTGGTGAGCCCGTACAATGAGCAGTTCTTC.

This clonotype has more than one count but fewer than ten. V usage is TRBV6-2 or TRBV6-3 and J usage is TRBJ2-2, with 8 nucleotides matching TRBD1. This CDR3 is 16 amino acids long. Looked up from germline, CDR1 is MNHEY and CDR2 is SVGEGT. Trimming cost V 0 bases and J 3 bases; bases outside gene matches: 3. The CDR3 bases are TGTGCCAGCAGTTACTCGACAGGGGTGGACACCGGGGAGCTGTTTTTT. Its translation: CASSYSTGVDTGELFF.

This CDR3 is CSVVEGGRDEKLFF. Written as DNA, the CDR3 is TGCAGCGTTGTAGAAGGGGGCAGGGATGAAAAACTGTTTTTT. This chain connects TRBV29-1 to TRBJ1-4; 7 nucleotides align to TRBD1. This CDR3 is 14 amino acids long. The trim removed 4 bases at V and 6 bases at J, leaving 8 bases unmatched. CDR1 and CDR2 (germline): SQVTM, ANQGSEA.

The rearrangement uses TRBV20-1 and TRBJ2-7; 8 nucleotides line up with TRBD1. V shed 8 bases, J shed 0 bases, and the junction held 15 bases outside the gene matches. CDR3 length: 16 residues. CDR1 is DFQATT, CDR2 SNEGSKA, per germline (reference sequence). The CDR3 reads CSHPDLGDRTSYEQYF. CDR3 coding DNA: TGCAGTCATCCCGACCTCGGGGACAGGACCTCCTACGAGCAGTACTTC.

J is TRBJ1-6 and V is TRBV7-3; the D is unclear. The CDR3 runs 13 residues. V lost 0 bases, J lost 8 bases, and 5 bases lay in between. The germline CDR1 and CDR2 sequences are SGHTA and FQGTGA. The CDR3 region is CASSLTEDSPLHF. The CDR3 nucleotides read TGTGCCAGCAGCTTAACTGAGGATTCACCCCTCCACTTT.

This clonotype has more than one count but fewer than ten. CDR3 sequence: CASSLGPPADTQYF. The DNA of the CDR3 is TGTGCCAGCAGCTTAGGACCTCCCGCAGATACGCAGTATTTT. V and J are TRBV7-2 and TRBJ2-3; D remains ambiguous. V lost 1 base and J lost 4, with 9 bases in between. The CDR3 consists of 14 residues. The V gene's germline CDR1 is SGHTA and CDR2 FQGNSA.

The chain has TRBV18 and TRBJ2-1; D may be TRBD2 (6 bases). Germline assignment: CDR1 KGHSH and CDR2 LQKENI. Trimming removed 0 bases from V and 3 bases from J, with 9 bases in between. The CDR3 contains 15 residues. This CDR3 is CASSPPGGVYNEQFF. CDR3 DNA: TGTGCCAGCTCACCACCGGGCGGGGTCTACAATGAGCAGTTCTTC.

In DNA, the CDR3 is TGTGCCAGCAGAGAGTCCTTACAGTTACCAATTGAGCAGTTCTTC. It is translated as CASRESLQLPIEQFF. This chain links TRBV12-3 or TRBV12-4 with TRBJ2-1; D is undetermined. There are 15 residues in the CDR3. The V end was cut by 6 bases, the J end by 9 bases, with 21 bases between.